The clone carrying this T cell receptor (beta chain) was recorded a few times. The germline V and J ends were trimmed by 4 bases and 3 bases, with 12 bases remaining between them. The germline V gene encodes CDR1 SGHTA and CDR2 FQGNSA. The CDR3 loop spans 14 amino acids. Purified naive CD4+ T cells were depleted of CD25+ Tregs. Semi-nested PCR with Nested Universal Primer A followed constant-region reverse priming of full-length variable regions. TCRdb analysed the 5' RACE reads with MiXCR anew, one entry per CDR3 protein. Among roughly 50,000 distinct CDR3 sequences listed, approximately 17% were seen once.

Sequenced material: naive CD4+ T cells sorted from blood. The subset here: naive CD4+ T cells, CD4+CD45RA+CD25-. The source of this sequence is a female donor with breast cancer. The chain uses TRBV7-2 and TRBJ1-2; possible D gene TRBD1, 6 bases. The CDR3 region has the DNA TGTGCCAGCAGCTCCATGACAGGAGACTATGGCTACACCTTC. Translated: CASSSMTGDYGYTF.